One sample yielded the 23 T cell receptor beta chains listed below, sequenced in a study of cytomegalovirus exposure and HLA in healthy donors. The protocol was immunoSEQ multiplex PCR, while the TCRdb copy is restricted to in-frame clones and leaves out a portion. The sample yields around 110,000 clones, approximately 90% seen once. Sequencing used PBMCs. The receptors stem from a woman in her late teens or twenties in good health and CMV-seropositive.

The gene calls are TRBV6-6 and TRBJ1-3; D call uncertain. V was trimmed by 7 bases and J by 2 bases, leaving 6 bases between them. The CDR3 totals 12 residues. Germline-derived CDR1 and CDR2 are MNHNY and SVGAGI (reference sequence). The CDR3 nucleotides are TGTGCCAGCACCCCAGCTGGAAACACCATATATTTT. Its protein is CASTPAGNTIYF.

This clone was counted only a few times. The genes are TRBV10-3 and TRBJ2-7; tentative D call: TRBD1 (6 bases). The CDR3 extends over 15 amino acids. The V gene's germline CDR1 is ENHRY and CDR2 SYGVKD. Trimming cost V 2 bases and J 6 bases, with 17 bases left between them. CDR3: CAISEGDGDISEQYF. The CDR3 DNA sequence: TGTGCCATCAGTGAGGGGGACGGGGACATCAGCGAGCAGTACTTC.

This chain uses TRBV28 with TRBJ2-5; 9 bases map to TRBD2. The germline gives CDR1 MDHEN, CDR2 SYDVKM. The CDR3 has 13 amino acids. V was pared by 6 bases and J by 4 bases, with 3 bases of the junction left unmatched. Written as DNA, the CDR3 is TGTGCCAGCAGAAGTAGCGGGGGAGAGACCCAGTACTTC. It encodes CASRSSGGETQYF.

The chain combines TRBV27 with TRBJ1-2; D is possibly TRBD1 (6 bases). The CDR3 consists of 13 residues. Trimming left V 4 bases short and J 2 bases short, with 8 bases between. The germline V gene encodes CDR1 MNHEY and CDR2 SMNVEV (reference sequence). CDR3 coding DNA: TGTGCCAGCAGTTCACAGGGAAACTATGGCTACACCTTC. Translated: CASSSQGNYGYTF.

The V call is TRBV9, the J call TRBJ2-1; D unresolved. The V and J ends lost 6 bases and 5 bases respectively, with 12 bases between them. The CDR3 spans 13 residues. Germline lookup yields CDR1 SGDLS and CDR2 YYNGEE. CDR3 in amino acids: CASTSRRDNEQFF. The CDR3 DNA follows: TGTGCCAGCACCAGTCGACGGGACAATGAGCAGTTCTTC.

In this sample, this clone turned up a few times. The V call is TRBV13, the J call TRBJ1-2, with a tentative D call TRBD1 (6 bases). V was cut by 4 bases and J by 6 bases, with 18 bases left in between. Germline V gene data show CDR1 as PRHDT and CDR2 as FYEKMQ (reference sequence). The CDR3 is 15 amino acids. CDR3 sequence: CASSSPGRTENGYTF. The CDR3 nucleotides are TGTGCCAGCAGCTCACCCGGAAGGACAGAAAATGGCTACACCTTC.

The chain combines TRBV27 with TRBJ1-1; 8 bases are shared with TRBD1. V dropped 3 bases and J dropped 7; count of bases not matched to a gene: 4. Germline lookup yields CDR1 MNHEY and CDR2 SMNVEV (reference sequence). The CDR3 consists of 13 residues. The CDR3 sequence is CASSFHGQGEAFF. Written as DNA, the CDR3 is TGTGCCAGCAGTTTTCACGGACAGGGTGAAGCTTTCTTT.

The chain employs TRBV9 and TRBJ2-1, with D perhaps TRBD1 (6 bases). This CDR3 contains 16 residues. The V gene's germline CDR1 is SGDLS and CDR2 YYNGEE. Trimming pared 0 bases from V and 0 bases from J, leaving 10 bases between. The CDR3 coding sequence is TGTGCCAGCAGCGTAGAGGGACAAAGCTCCTACAATGAGCAGTTCTTC. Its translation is CASSVEGQSSYNEQFF.

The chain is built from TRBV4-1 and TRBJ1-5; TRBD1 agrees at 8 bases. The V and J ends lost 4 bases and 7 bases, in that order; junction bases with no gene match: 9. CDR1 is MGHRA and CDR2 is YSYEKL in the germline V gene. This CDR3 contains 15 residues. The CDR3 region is CASSLLPGGDQPQHF. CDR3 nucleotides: TGCGCCAGCAGCCTCCTTCCAGGGGGCGACCAGCCCCAGCATTTT.

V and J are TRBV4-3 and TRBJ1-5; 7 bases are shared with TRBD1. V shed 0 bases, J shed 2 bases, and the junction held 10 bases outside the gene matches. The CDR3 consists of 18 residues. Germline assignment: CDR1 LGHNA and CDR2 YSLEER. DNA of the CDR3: TGCGCCAGCAGCCAAGATGCCTGGGCAGGGGGAGGCAATCAGCCCCAGCATTTT. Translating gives CASSQDAWAGGGNQPQHF.

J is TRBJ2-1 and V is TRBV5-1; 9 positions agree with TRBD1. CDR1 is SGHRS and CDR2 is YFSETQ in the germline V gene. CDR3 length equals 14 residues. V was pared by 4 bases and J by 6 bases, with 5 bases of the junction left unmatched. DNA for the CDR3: TGCGCCAGCAGCCTACAGACAGGGGGCAATGAGCAGTTCTTC. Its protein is CASSLQTGGNEQFF.

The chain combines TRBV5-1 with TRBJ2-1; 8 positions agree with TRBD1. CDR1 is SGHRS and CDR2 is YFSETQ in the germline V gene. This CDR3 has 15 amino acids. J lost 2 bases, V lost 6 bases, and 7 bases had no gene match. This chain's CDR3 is CASTNGQGAYNEQFF. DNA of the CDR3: TGCGCCAGCACCAACGGACAGGGCGCCTACAATGAGCAGTTCTTC.

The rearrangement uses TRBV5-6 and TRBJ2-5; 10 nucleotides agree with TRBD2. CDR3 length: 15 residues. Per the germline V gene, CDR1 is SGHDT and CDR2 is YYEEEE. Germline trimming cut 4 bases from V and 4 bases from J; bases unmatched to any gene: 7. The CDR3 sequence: CASSMEGTSAETQYF. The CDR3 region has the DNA TGTGCCAGCAGCATGGAAGGGACTAGCGCAGAGACCCAGTACTTC.

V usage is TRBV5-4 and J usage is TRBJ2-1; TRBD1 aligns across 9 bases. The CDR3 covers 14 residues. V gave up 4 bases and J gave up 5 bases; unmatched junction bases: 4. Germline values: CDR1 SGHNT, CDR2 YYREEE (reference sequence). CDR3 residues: CASSLRQGDNEQFF. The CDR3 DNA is TGTGCCAGCAGCCTTAGACAGGGGGACAATGAGCAGTTCTTC.

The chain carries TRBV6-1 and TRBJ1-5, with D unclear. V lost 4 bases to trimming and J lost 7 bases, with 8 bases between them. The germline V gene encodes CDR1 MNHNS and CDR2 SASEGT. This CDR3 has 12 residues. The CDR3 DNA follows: TGTGCCAGCAGTGGTCGGAGACAGCCCCAGCATTTT. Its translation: CASSGRRQPQHF.

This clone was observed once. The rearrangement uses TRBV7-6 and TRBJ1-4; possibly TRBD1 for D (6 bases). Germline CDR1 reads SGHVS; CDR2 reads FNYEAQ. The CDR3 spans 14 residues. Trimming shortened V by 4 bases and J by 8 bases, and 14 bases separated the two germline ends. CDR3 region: CASSSRGIDEKLFF. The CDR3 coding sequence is TGTGCCAGCAGCTCCAGGGGTATTGACGAAAAACTGTTTTTT.

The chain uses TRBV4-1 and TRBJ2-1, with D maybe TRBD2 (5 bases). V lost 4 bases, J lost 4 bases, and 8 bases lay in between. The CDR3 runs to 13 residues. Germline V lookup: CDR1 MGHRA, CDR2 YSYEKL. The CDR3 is CASSLGLYNEQFF. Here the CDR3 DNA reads TGCGCCAGCAGCCTAGGACTTTACAATGAGCAGTTCTTC.

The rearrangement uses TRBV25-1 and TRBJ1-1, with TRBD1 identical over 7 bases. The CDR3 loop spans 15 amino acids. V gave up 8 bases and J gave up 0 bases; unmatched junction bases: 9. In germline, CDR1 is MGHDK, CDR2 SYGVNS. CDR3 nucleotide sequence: TGTGCCAGCGGACCTTCACAGGGGATGAACACTGAAGCTTTCTTT. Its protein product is CASGPSQGMNTEAFF.

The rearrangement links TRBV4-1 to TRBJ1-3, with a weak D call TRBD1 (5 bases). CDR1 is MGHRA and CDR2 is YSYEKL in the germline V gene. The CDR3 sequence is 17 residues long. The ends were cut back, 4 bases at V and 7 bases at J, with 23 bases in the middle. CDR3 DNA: TGCGCCAGCAGCCCGCATCTGCGGGGCGGAATTTACAACACCATATATTTT. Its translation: CASSPHLRGGIYNTIYF.

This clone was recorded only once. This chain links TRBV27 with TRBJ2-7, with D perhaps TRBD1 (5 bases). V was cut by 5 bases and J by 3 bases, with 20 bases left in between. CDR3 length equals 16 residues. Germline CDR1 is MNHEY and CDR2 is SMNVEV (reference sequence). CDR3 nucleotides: TGTGCCAGCAGTCCATCGGCAGGGCAATTCAACTACGAGCAGTACGTC. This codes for CASSPSAGQFNYEQYV.

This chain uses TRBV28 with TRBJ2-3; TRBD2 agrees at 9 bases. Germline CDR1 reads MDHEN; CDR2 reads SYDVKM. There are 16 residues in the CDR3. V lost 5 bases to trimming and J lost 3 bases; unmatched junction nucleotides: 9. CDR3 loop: CASSTVAGAGTDTQYF. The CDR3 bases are TGTGCCAGCAGTACCGTAGCGGGGGCGGGGACAGATACGCAGTATTTT.

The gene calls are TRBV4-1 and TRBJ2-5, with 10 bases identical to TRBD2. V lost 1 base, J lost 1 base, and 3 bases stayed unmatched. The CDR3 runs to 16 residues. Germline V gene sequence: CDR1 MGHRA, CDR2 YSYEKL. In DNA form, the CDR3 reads TGCGCCAGCAGCCAAGGGTTAGCGGGGGGCCAAGAGACCCAGTACTTC. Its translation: CASSQGLAGGQETQYF.

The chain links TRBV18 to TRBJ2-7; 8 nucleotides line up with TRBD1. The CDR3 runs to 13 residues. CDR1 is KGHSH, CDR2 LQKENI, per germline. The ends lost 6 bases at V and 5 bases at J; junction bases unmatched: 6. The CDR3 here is CASSPGTGDEQYV. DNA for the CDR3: TGTGCCAGCTCCCCCGGGACAGGCGACGAGCAGTACGTC.